The present entry profiles one TCR beta chain with its context. The data are from a study of blood T cell repertoires in COVID-19. Looking at the study overall: Samples of COVID-19 (acute and convalescent) were obtained from the United States, Italy and Spain. T cells, B-cell-depleted T cells, or PBMCs provided the cDNA or gDNA that served as material.

The germline gives CDR1 LNHDA, CDR2 SQIVND (reference sequence). The V and J ends lost 5 bases and 6 bases, in that order; junction bases with no gene match: 15. The CDR3 is 17 amino acids. Patients at the Seattle site were enrolled during active infection and followed longitudinally. In the source study's methods: Amplified reference gene primers provided the basis for estimating nucleated cell counts. Some clones are missing from TCRdb's copy, which holds only in-frame ones; the method was immunoSEQ multiplex PCR. The V and J calls and clone size come from that table; D and trimming were worked out from the DNA. The data contain about 88,000 clones, roughly 88% of them singletons.

The chain joins TRBV19 to TRBJ2-3; 9 positions agree with TRBD1. Sequenced material: peripheral blood. The clonotype was recovered from a man between 18 and 35 years old with COVID-19, enrolled during active disease. Here the CDR3 DNA reads TGTGCCAGTAGTGCCTACGGGACAGGGACCCTCGTGGATACGCAGTATTTT. Protein: CASSAYGTGTLVDTQYF.